These T cell receptor beta chains were read from a single sample in a study of blood T cells in healthy people across ages. TCRdb recomputed calls from the 5' RACE reads with MiXCR, one row per CDR3 protein. Altogether 800,000 to 1,000,000 distinct CDR3 sequences are present, roughly 52% being singletons, with the ten largest covering around 15%. The sample comprised blood. These receptor sequences come from a man aged 25-45 years in good health. Each CDR3 is given with its conserved first and last residue. The order of the fields is clone size, V gene, J gene, D gene, CDR3 protein, CDR3 DNA. The D gene is left open where the match is weak. Only some rows state a clone size, as once, few, many or a class for expanded clones.

-	TRBV20-1	TRBJ1-1	TRBD1	CSAADRDRAEAFF	TGCAGTGCTGCGGACAGGGATAGAGCTGAAGCTTTCTTT
-	TRBV4-1	TRBJ2-7	-	CASSQEAGRSSYEQYF	TGCGCCAGCAGCCAAGAGGCGGGTCGGAGCTCCTACGAGCAGTACTTC
-	TRBV29-1	TRBJ2-3	-	CSVVPSKRSTDTQYF	TGCAGCGTTGTGCCATCGAAGCGGAGCACAGATACGCAGTATTTT
-	TRBV4-2	TRBJ1-6	-	CASSQERGYNSPLHF	TGTGCCAGCAGCCAGGAGAGGGGATATAATTCACCCCTCCACTTT
once	TRBV3-1	TRBJ2-5	TRBD1	CASSQDHRGWQGKETQYF	TGTGCCAGCAGCCAAGATCACAGGGGTTGGCAGGGGAAAGAGACCCAGTACTTC
-	TRBV7-2	TRBJ2-1	-	CASSLQGQINNEQFF	TGTGCCAGCAGCTTACAGGGGCAAATTAACAATGAGCAGTTCTTC
once	TRBV7-2	TRBJ2-1	TRBD1	CASSIGYRGRRDEQFF	TGTGCCAGCAGCATCGGATACAGGGGGCGCAGAGATGAGCAGTTCTTC
once	TRBV27	TRBJ2-5	-	CASSTQGGGQETQYF	TGTGCCAGCAGTACGCAGGGAGGGGGCCAAGAGACCCAGTACTTC
-	TRBV7-2	TRBJ2-5	TRBD1	CASSFGTAPIQETQYF	TGTGCCAGCAGCTTCGGGACAGCGCCTATCCAAGAGACCCAGTACTTC
-	TRBV14	TRBJ2-7	TRBD2	CASSQTGGGSSEQYF	TGTGCCAGCAGCCAAACAGGCGGGGGTTCCTCCGAGCAGTACTTC
-	TRBV4-1	TRBJ2-7	-	CASSQSHTLSYEQYF	TGCGCCAGCAGCCAATCCCACACGTTATCCTACGAGCAGTACTTC
-	TRBV5-1	TRBJ1-5	TRBD1	CASSFGTGGDQPQHF	TGCGCCAGCAGCTTCGGGACAGGGGGCGATCAGCCCCAGCATTTT
once	TRBV3-1	TRBJ1-1	-	CASSRRTMNTEAFF	TGTGCCAGCAGCCGGAGGACAATGAACACTGAAGCTTTCTTT
-	TRBV20-1	TRBJ1-4	-	CSARAETARTNEKLFF	TGCAGTGCTAGGGCGGAAACAGCCAGAACTAATGAAAAACTGTTTTTT
once	TRBV2	TRBJ1-5	-	CASGRQMVQPQHF	TGTGCCAGCGGGAGACAGATGGTACAGCCCCAGCATTTT
few	TRBV7-2	TRBJ2-5	TRBD2	CASSFQRGTQETQYF	TGTGCCAGCAGCTTTCAGCGGGGGACCCAAGAGACCCAGTACTTC
-	TRBV14	TRBJ1-1	-	CASSQEVSNTEAFF	TGTGCCAGCAGCCAAGAAGTGAGTAACACTGAAGCTTTCTTT
-	TRBV24-1	TRBJ2-5	TRBD2	CATSDPGTSIGETQYF	TGTGCCACCAGTGACCCTGGGACTAGCATAGGGGAGACCCAGTACTTC
-	TRBV12-3/TRBV12-4	TRBJ2-1	TRBD2	CASSLIEGLAVPYNEQFF	TGTGCCAGCAGTTTAATCGAGGGACTAGCGGTCCCATACAATGAGCAGTTCTTC
-	TRBV20-1	TRBJ1-1	-	CSARNREGTEAFF	TGCAGTGCTAGAAACAGGGAGGGCACTGAAGCTTTCTTT
-	TRBV7-2	TRBJ1-6	-	CASSLANWDSPLHF	TGTGCCAGCAGCTTAGCGAATTGGGATTCACCCCTCCACTTT
-	TRBV5-1	TRBJ2-3	-	CASSFVIGEADTQYF	TGCGCCAGCAGCTTCGTTATCGGGGAGGCAGATACGCAGTATTTT
once	TRBV12-3/TRBV12-4	TRBJ1-5	-	CASRQATNQPQHF	TGTGCCAGCAGGCAGGCTACCAATCAGCCCCAGCATTTT
-	TRBV7-9	TRBJ1-2	TRBD1	CASSSPGQGESNYGYTF	TGTGCCAGCAGCTCGCCGGGACAGGGGGAATCTAACTATGGCTACACCTTC
-	TRBV4-2	TRBJ2-3	TRBD2	CASSQDTSSGASSTDTQYF	TGTGCCAGCAGCCAAGATACCTCTAGCGGGGCCTCTAGCACAGATACGCAGTATTTT
few	TRBV10-3	TRBJ2-3	-	CAISDADTQYF	TGTGCCATCAGTGACGCAGATACGCAGTATTTT
many	TRBV7-3	TRBJ2-6	-	CASRINSGANVLTF	TGTGCCAGCAGAATAAACTCTGGGGCCAACGTCCTGACTTTC
few	TRBV4-1	TRBJ2-3	TRBD2	CASSQPTGTSGYTDTQYF	TGCGCCAGCAGCCAACCTACCGGGACTAGCGGTTACACAGATACGCAGTATTTT
-	TRBV9	TRBJ2-5	-	CASSVDPQGETQYF	TGTGCCAGCAGCGTAGACCCTCAGGGGGAGACCCAGTACTTC
many	TRBV9	TRBJ2-3	TRBD2	CASSVRAGGTDTQYF	TGTGCCAGCAGCGTAAGAGCGGGGGGCACAGATACGCAGTATTTT
-	TRBV6-1	TRBJ2-7	TRBD1	CASSWDRGNEQYF	TGTGCCAGCAGCTGGGACAGGGGTAATGAGCAGTACTTC
-	TRBV10-3	TRBJ2-5	TRBD2	CAISEYSGGTQETQYF	TGTGCCATCAGTGAATATAGCGGGGGGACACAAGAGACCCAGTACTTC
-	TRBV5-5	TRBJ2-1	TRBD1	CASSGTGTGYDEQFF	TGTGCCAGCAGCGGGACCGGGACAGGGTACGATGAGCAGTTCTTC
-	TRBV12-3/TRBV12-4	TRBJ2-3	TRBD2	CASSSRRTSGGGFADTQYF	TGTGCCAGCAGTTCCCGCCGGACTAGCGGGGGGGGCTTCGCGGATACGCAGTATTTT
-	TRBV24-1	TRBJ2-7	-	CATSDPNRVPYEQYF	TGTGCCACCAGTGACCCCAACAGGGTTCCCTACGAGCAGTACTTC
-	TRBV5-5	TRBJ2-7	-	CASSLNRGPTYEQYF	TGTGCTAGCAGCTTGAATCGGGGGCCAACCTACGAGCAGTACTTC